The 27 T cell receptor beta chains reported below all come from one sample, sequenced in a study of HIV-infected children after antiretroviral therapy interruption. The TCR library was built from RNA with a 3' RACE protocol and unique molecular identifiers. Via MiXCR, TCRdb re-called the 3' RACE reads, giving one row per CDR3 protein. Of around 50,000 distinct CDR3 sequences listed, approximately 4.3% are singletons. Treatment described: PENTA 11 planned treatment interruption arm or continuous ART arm. Specimen: CD45RA+ CD4+ T cells from PBMCs, pooled from several time points, collected from a donor given antiretroviral therapy, either interrupted or continuous. Noted subset: naive CD4+ CD45RA+ CD45RO- T cells. These TCRs come from a pool of human donors with HIV.

This clonotype was detected ten times or more. J is TRBJ1-5 and V is TRBV18; no clear D gene. V gave up 6 bases and J gave up 0 bases, with 6 bases separating them. Germline V gene data show CDR1 as KGHSH and CDR2 as LQKENI. This CDR3 has 13 amino acids. For the CDR3, the DNA is TGTGCCAGCTCTAGGGTTAGCAATCAGCCCCAGCATTTT. Translated, it gives CASSRVSNQPQHF.

In its sample, this clonotype was seen many times. The V call is TRBV19, the J call TRBJ2-5, with 8 bases that match TRBD1. The CDR3 covers 15 residues. Germline V lookup: CDR1 LNHDA, CDR2 SQIVND (reference sequence). Trimming at V came to 7 bases and at J to 4 bases, leaving 11 bases not matched to a gene. The CDR3 is CASTTGTGPRETQYF. The DNA of the CDR3 is TGTGCCAGTACAACGGGGACAGGACCCAGAGAGACCCAGTACTTC.

This clonotype was seen at least ten times. The chain joins TRBV11-2 to TRBJ1-2, with 8 bases lining up with TRBD1. Germline CDR1 is SGHAT and CDR2 is FQNNGV. The CDR3 is made up of 13 amino acids. V lost 5 bases, J lost 2 bases, and 1 base stayed unmatched. In DNA form, the CDR3 reads TGTGCCAGCAGCCGACAGGGGAACTATGGCTACACCTTC. Translating it yields CASSRQGNYGYTF.

The gene calls are TRBV25-1 and TRBJ2-5, with D uncertain. V gave up 8 bases and J gave up 4 bases, with 5 bases separating them. The CDR3 has 10 residues. Germline V CDR1 and CDR2: MGHDK, SYGVNS. The CDR3: CASGRETQYF. CDR3 DNA: TGTGCCAGCGGCCGAGAGACCCAGTACTTC.

CDR3: CSARRGTGPEETQYF. The CDR3 bases are TGCAGTGCTAGACGGGGGACAGGGCCTGAAGAGACCCAGTACTTC. V is TRBV20-1 and J is TRBJ2-5; TRBD1 agrees at 9 bases. The CDR3 has 15 amino acids. Germline values: CDR1 DFQATT, CDR2 SNEGSKA (reference sequence). V dropped 2 bases and J dropped 3; count of bases not matched to a gene: 7.

This clonotype was seen a single time. The V and J genes are TRBV7-9 and TRBJ2-7; 9 bases fit TRBD1. Germline lookup yields CDR1 SEHNR and CDR2 FQNEAQ (reference sequence). CDR3 size: 14 residues. V lost 2 bases to trimming and J lost 5 bases; unmatched junction nucleotides: 4. This CDR3 is CASSLNRGHDEQYF. The CDR3, as DNA: TGTGCCAGCAGCTTAAACAGGGGGCACGACGAGCAGTACTTC.

There are many counts of this clonotype. The V call is TRBV19, the J call TRBJ1-5; 8 bases match TRBD1. The V and J ends lost 5 bases and 10 bases, in that order; junction bases with no gene match: 16. Germline lookup yields CDR1 LNHDA and CDR2 SQIVND (reference sequence). The CDR3 runs 16 residues. The CDR3 protein is CASSDFPGQAPIPQHF. The DNA of the CDR3 is TGTGCCAGTAGTGACTTTCCGGGACAGGCTCCGATTCCCCAGCATTTT.

This clonotype has only a few counts. This chain uses TRBV28 with TRBJ1-6; no reliable D call. V lost 6 bases and J lost 5, with 20 bases in between. CDR3 length: 17 amino acids. Germline CDR1 MDHEN, CDR2 SYDVKM. The CDR3 reads CASSSPGSLGDNSPLHF. In DNA, the CDR3 is TGTGCCAGCAGCTCGCCCGGGAGTCTAGGAGATAATTCACCCCTCCACTTT.

The table lists this clonotype with many counts. The chain combines TRBV2 with TRBJ1-1; D unresolved. The germline V gene encodes CDR1 SNHLY and CDR2 FYNNEI. There are 13 residues in the CDR3. V dropped 4 bases and J dropped 2 bases, with 8 bases sitting between them. The CDR3 loop reads CASSAGLNTEAFF. The CDR3 nucleotides read TGTGCCAGCAGTGCCGGGCTAAACACTGAAGCTTTCTTT.

This clonotype appeared many times. The gene calls are TRBV27 and TRBJ2-5, with TRBD2 matching over 7 bases. Trimming cost V 5 bases and J 2 bases; bases outside gene matches: 14. CDR1 MNHEY and CDR2 SMNVEV come from the germline V gene (reference sequence). The CDR3 is 17 amino acids. The CDR3 here is CASSLRTPGLKQETQYF. Here the CDR3 DNA reads TGTGCCAGCAGTCTCCGAACCCCGGGACTAAAACAAGAGACCCAGTACTTC.

The V and J genes are TRBV9 and TRBJ2-6; D unresolved. The germline V gene has CDR1 SGDLS and CDR2 YYNGEE. This CDR3 has 14 residues. With 4 bases removed from V and 2 bases from J, the gap between germline ends came to 7 bases. Here the CDR3 DNA reads TGTGCCAGCAGCCTGAACGCTGGGGCCAACGTCCTGACTTTC. Residues: CASSLNAGANVLTF.

There are many counts of this clonotype. The rearrangement links TRBV2 to TRBJ2-3, with D possibly TRBD2 on 6 matching bases. Germline CDR1 SNHLY, CDR2 FYNNEI. This CDR3 is built from 18 residues. V lost 4 bases, J lost 0 bases, and 20 bases lay in between. CDR3 in DNA: TGTGCCAGCAGTGGAGAGATGCGGGGACCCCATAGCACAGATACGCAGTATTTT. It translates to CASSGEMRGPHSTDTQYF.

This clonotype was observed a few times. V is TRBV2 and J is TRBJ1-3, with D maybe TRBD1 (6 bases). V lost 0 bases and J 4 bases, leaving 13 bases between the germline ends. CDR3 size: 16 residues. Germline V CDR1 and CDR2: SNHLY, FYNNEI. The CDR3 DNA reads TGTGCCAGCAGTGAAGCCGTGCCAGGGACAGGAAACACCATATATTTT. Encoded protein: CASSEAVPGTGNTIYF. Full variable domain (remainder filled in from reference TRBV2 and TRBJ1-3): EPEVTQTPSHQVTQMGQEVILRCVPISNHLYFYWYRQILGQKVEFLVSFYNNEISEKSEIFDDQFSVERPDGSNFTLKIRSTKLEDSAMYFCASSEAVPGTGNTIYFGEGSWLTVV.

This clonotype was seen ten or more times. The rearrangement uses TRBV20-1 and TRBJ1-1, with a possible D match to TRBD1 (6 bases). This CDR3 is 14 amino acids long. Trimming took 3 bases from V and 1 from J, leaving 12 bases between them. Germline assignment: CDR1 DFQATT and CDR2 SNEGSKA (reference sequence). CDR3 DNA sequence: TGCAGTGCTAGCAGGGGAGGAGGGAACACTGAAGCTTTCTTT. This codes for CSASRGGGNTEAFF.

This clonotype was counted ten times or more. V and J are TRBV4-2 and TRBJ2-1, with D perhaps TRBD2 (6 bases). V was trimmed by 4 bases and J by 9 bases, leaving 19 bases between them. CDR1 and CDR2 (germline): LGHNA, YNFKEQ. CDR3 size: 15 residues. CDR3 DNA: TGTGCCAGCAGCCCCCGGGACTTTAACTATGCTGAGCAGTTCTTC. Its protein is CASSPRDFNYAEQFF.

In this sample, this clonotype turned up many times. This rearrangement joins TRBV30 to TRBJ1-1; D uncertain. Germline assignment: CDR1 GTSNPN and CDR2 SVGIG (reference sequence). This CDR3 contains 13 residues. The V and J ends lost 0 bases and 1 base respectively, with 6 bases between them. CDR3 bases: TGTGCCTGGAGTGTAGGACGGAACACTGAAGCTTTCTTT. Amino acid sequence: CAWSVGRNTEAFF. The whole variable domain, filled in from reference TRBV30 and TRBJ1-1, reads SQTIHQWPATLVQPVGSPLSLECTVEGTSNPNLYWYRQAAGRGLQLLFYSVGIGQISSEVPQNLSASRPQDRQFILSSKKLLLSDSGFYLCAWSVGRNTEAFFGQGTRLTVV.

This clonotype was counted many times. The chain uses TRBV20-1 and TRBJ2-7; D possibly corresponds to TRBD2 (7 bases). The CDR3 consists of 14 residues. In germline, CDR1 is DFQATT, CDR2 SNEGSKA (reference sequence). Trimming left V 3 bases short and J 0 bases short, with 12 bases between. The CDR3 nucleotides read TGCAGTGCTAGGGGAGGGGGGAGCTCCTACGAGCAGTACTTC. Translating it yields CSARGGGSSYEQYF.

Ten or more counts support this clonotype. The CDR3 sequence: CASRYLLDRETEAFF. The DNA for the CDR3 is TGTGCCAGCAGATATTTATTGGACAGGGAAACTGAAGCTTTCTTT. V and J are TRBV12-3 or TRBV12-4 and TRBJ1-1, with TRBD1 identical over 8 bases. The CDR3 is 15 residues long. The V segment lost 6 bases and the J segment 5 bases; nucleotides outside the gene matches: 11.

In its sample, this clonotype was seen many times. This sequence joins TRBV29-1 and TRBJ1-2; D may be TRBD1 (6 bases). Germline values: CDR1 SQVTM, CDR2 ANQGSEA. The V end lost 2 bases, the J end lost 3 bases, and 13 bases lay between the germline ends. This CDR3 spans 14 amino acids. CDR3 amino acids: CSVEPQGRDYGYTF. CDR3 sequence (DNA): TGCAGCGTTGAACCACAGGGCCGGGACTATGGCTACACCTTC.

This clonotype was seen only a few times. This chain uses TRBV29-1 with TRBJ1-1; D gene ambiguous. Germline CDR1 is SQVTM and CDR2 is ANQGSEA. This CDR3 region has 14 residues. The ends were cut back, 7 bases at V and 0 bases at J, with 15 bases in the middle. This chain's CDR3 is CSADGPSLNTEAFF. CDR3 coding DNA: TGCAGCGCCGACGGTCCCTCATTGAACACTGAAGCTTTCTTT.

In this sample, this clonotype turned up many times. The chain combines TRBV7-4 with TRBJ2-7; D not certain. Germline assignment: CDR1 SGHVT and CDR2 SQSDAQ. The CDR3 extends over 11 amino acids. With 1 base removed from V and 6 bases from J, the gap between germline ends came to 4 bases. This CDR3 is CASSLGTEQYF. CDR3 nucleotides: TGTGCCAGCAGCTTAGGGACCGAGCAGTACTTC.

This clonotype was counted between two and nine times. One base away lies a much larger clone, so this may be a sequencing read error. The chain recombines TRBV3-1 with TRBJ2-7; D ambiguous. Germline loops: CDR1 LGHDT, CDR2 YNNKEL (reference sequence). This CDR3 is built from 11 residues. The V end was cut by 1 base, the J end by 5 bases, with 3 bases between. CDR3 DNA: TGTGCCAGCAGCCAAGTCAACGAGCAGTACTTC. As protein: CASSQVNEQYF.

This clonotype was seen many times. The rearrangement links TRBV6-1 to TRBJ1-4; the D is unclear. Trimming pared 7 bases from V and 4 bases from J, leaving 10 bases between. The CDR3 has 13 residues. Per germline, CDR1 MNHNS and CDR2 SASEGT. The CDR3 protein is CASTEGYNEKLFF. CDR3 bases: TGTGCCAGCACGGAGGGTTATAATGAAAAACTGTTTTTT.

This clonotype was counted many times. Here the CDR3 reads CASSLSIGGGQDTQYF. The CDR3 DNA reads TGTGCCAGCAGTTTATCCATTGGGGGGGGCCAAGATACGCAGTATTTT. The genes are TRBV28 and TRBJ2-3, with a possible D match to TRBD2 (7 bases). V was clipped by 1 base and J by 5 bases, with 16 bases between them. Germline loops: CDR1 MDHEN, CDR2 SYDVKM. The length of the CDR3 is 16 residues.

This clonotype appeared a few times. V gene TRBV6-5 combines with J gene TRBJ1-1; no clear D gene. Germline CDR1 is MNHEY and CDR2 is SVGAGI. The CDR3 is 14 amino acids. V was trimmed by 2 bases and J by 4 bases, leaving 11 bases between them. The CDR3: CASSYGGGVTEAFF. The CDR3 DNA reads TGTGCCAGCAGTTACGGTGGAGGAGTCACTGAAGCTTTCTTT.

This clonotype was seen repeatedly, ten times or more. The V gene is TRBV3-1, the J gene TRBJ2-2, with D possibly TRBD1 on 5 matching bases. The CDR3 totals 14 residues. V was cut by 6 bases and J by 1 base, with 9 bases left in between. Germline V gene sequence: CDR1 LGHDT, CDR2 YNNKEL (reference sequence). The CDR3 sequence: CASSRQRNTGELFF. CDR3 nucleotide sequence: TGTGCCAGCAGTCGACAGAGGAACACCGGGGAGCTGTTTTTT.

This clonotype was counted at least ten times. The chain employs TRBV29-1 and TRBJ2-1; TRBD1 agrees at 9 bases. Germline V CDR1 and CDR2: SQVTM, ANQGSEA. Losses at the gene ends were 0 bases for V and 6 bases for J; bases not matched to a gene: 3. This CDR3 region has 14 residues. The CDR3 DNA is TGCAGCGTTGAAGAGGCGACAGGGGGCAATGAGCAGTTCTTC. Residues: CSVEEATGGNEQFF.